Listed below are T cell receptor beta chains from one sample, sequenced in a study of CD8 T cells in ankylosing spondylitis. In TCRdb, the 5' RACE reads were re-called with MiXCR into one record per CDR3 protein. The sample contains hundreds of thousands of distinct CDR3 sequences, roughly 12% of which appear only once. Specimen: blood, either unsorted or a sorted T cell fraction (not recorded which). Receptors originate from a male donor with ankylosing spondylitis. Each CDR3 is given with its conserved first and last residue. The D gene is left open where the match is weak. Size is stated for part of the rows, as once, few or many counts, or as a class when the clone is expanded.

j_call clone_size d_call v_call cdr3_nt cdr3_aa
TRBJ2-1 few TRBD2 TRBV20-1 TGCAGTGCCGGGGGGGGGACCGGAACCAATGAGCAGTTCTTC CSAGGGTGTNEQFF
TRBJ2-7 - - TRBV5-1 TGCGCCAGCAGCTTCTTCGGACCCCTAGGAGGTAGCGAGCAGTACTTC CASSFFGPLGGSEQYF
TRBJ2-2 - - TRBV18 TGTGCCAGCTCACATCGTGACGGGGAGCTGTTTTTT CASSHRDGELFF
TRBJ2-5 - TRBD2 TRBV6-1 TGTGCCAGCAGTAAAGCGGGAGACTGGGAGACCCAGTACTTC CASSKAGDWETQYF
TRBJ2-1 once - TRBV7-9 TGTGCCAGCAGCTATGGGACGCGGATTAAGGAGCAGTTCTTC CASSYGTRIKEQFF
TRBJ1-1 many - TRBV7-8 TGTGCCAGCAGCCAGGGAGGGATTGATGCTGAAGCTTTCTTT CASSQGGIDAEAFF
TRBJ2-3 - TRBD2 TRBV5-1 TGCGCCAGCAGCGGGAGGGTTAAAGATACGCAGTATTTT CASSGRVKDTQYF
TRBJ1-4 many TRBD1 TRBV29-1 TGCAGCGCCGCCGGGACAGGCAATGAAAAACTGTTTTTT CSAAGTGNEKLFF
TRBJ1-4 few - TRBV20-1 TGCAGTGCTAAGGGACTTCGGGAAAAACTGTTTTTT CSAKGLREKLFF
TRBJ1-1 few - TRBV5-1 TGCGCCAGCAGCTTCCTTGGGACGGTCATGAACACTGAAGCTTTCTTT CASSFLGTVMNTEAFF
TRBJ2-6 - - TRBV20-1 TGCAGTGCGTCAGGCCGAGGAGGGGCCAACGTCCTGACTTTC CSASGRGGANVLTF
TRBJ2-7 many TRBD1 TRBV20-1 TGCAGTGCTAGAGCGGGGACAGGGGCCTACGAGCAGTACTTC CSARAGTGAYEQYF
TRBJ2-5 - - TRBV20-1 TGCAGTGCTAGCGACGGGGGGCGTAAAGAGACCCAGTACTTC CSASDGGRKETQYF
TRBJ1-6 - - TRBV20-1 TGCAGTGCTAGTTTTCTGGGATTCTCCTATAATTCACCCCTCCACTTT CSASFLGFSYNSPLHF
TRBJ2-1 many TRBD1 TRBV20-1 TGCAGTGCTTACGGACAGGGCGGGAAGTTCTTC CSAYGQGGKFF
TRBJ1-1 few TRBD1 TRBV3-1 TGTGCCAGCAGCCAACTTGGACAGGAGGCTTTCTTT CASSQLGQEAFF
TRBJ1-1 once - TRBV4-3 TGCGCCAGCAGCCTTACGGGGCAGCTGAACACTGAAGCTTTCTTT CASSLTGQLNTEAFF
TRBJ2-5 - TRBD2 TRBV7-7 TGTGCTAGCAGCTTAGTCGGCGGGGGGGAGGTGGAGACCCAGTACTTC CASSLVGGGEVETQYF
TRBJ2-3 few - TRBV29-1 TGCAGCGTTGATCGCGGGTCGGGGACAGATACGCAGTATTTT CSVDRGSGTDTQYF
TRBJ1-5 few - TRBV20-1 TGCAGTGCTAGAGGCCAGGCGAGCAATCAGCCCCAGCATTTT CSARGQASNQPQHF
TRBJ2-1 few - TRBV24-1 TGTGCCACCTCGGGACCGGTCGACAATGAGCAGTTCTTC CATSGPVDNEQFF
TRBJ2-2 few - TRBV12-3/TRBV12-4 TGTGCCAGCAGTTTAGGGCTCCCTGGGGGGGAGCTGTTTTTT CASSLGLPGGELFF
TRBJ2-1 few TRBD2 TRBV20-1 TGCAGTGCCTCGGCTAGCGGGAGGGGTAATGAGCAGTTCTTC CSASASGRGNEQFF
TRBJ2-1 many - TRBV5-1 TGCGCCAGCAGCCCGGAGGCAGGGTACAATGAGCAGTTCTTC CASSPEAGYNEQFF
TRBJ1-2 - TRBD1 TRBV5-6 TGTGCCAGCAGCTTGGCAGGGGGCGCTGGCTACACCTTC CASSLAGGAGYTF
TRBJ2-5 many - TRBV5-1 TGCGCCAGCAGCTTTGGCCTGCGTTCCCTCCAAGAGACCCAGTACTTC CASSFGLRSLQETQYF
TRBJ2-7 few TRBD2 TRBV10-3 TGTGCCATCAGTGGGATCTTAGCGGGTGACTCCTACGAGCAGTACTTC CAISGILAGDSYEQYF
TRBJ2-1 few TRBD1 TRBV28 TGTGCCAGCAGCCTACCTGACAGGGGGCGTGAGCAGTTCTTC CASSLPDRGREQFF
TRBJ2-7 - TRBD1 TRBV20-1 TGCAGTGCTAGGGGCCAGGACAGGGGAATAGGGTACGAGCAGTACTTC CSARGQDRGIGYEQYF
TRBJ1-1 many TRBD1 TRBV5-6 TGTGCCAGCAGCCCGGGGACAGCCCAGAGCACTGAAGCTTTCTTT CASSPGTAQSTEAFF
TRBJ2-2 few - TRBV7-3 TGTGCCAGCAGCTTTGTCAGCACCGGGGAGCTGTTTTTT CASSFVSTGELFF
TRBJ1-4 - - TRBV24-1 TGTGCCACACGGGACGCGAATGGGGAAAAACTGTTTTTT CATRDANGEKLFF